These 31 T cell receptor beta chains share one sample of origin, sequenced in a study of cytomegalovirus exposure and HLA in healthy donors. PCR primers comprised 60 Vbeta and 13 Jbeta primers. The method was immunoSEQ multiplex PCR; TCRdb's version includes in-frame clones alone and lacks a portion of them. This table holds around 38,000 clones, about 66% found once. Sequencing was performed on PBMCs. Every receptor here comes from a man aged 50 to 59 in good health and CMV-seropositive.

V is TRBV30 and J is TRBJ2-5; 7 bases fit TRBD2. Germline-derived CDR1 and CDR2 are GTSNPN and SVGIG (reference sequence). The V segment lost 2 bases and the J segment 3 bases; nucleotides outside the gene matches: 15. The CDR3 consists of 17 residues. The CDR3 DNA reads TGTGCCTGGAGTCGGGGGGAGAGACAACCCCTCAAAGAGACCCAGTACTTC. Protein product: CAWSRGERQPLKETQYF.

This rearrangement joins TRBV5-5 to TRBJ1-4; D is undetermined. CDR3 length: 11 residues. CDR1 and CDR2 from the germline V gene are SGHKS and YYEKEE (reference sequence). V was trimmed by 4 bases and J by 8 bases, leaving 6 bases between them. CDR3 in DNA: TGTGCCAGCAGCCCCTACGAAAAACTGTTTTTT. It is translated as CASSPYEKLFF. Using reference TRBV5-5 and TRBJ1-4 for the parts outside the CDR3, the full variable domain is DAGVTQSPTHLIKTRGQQVTLRCSPISGHKSVSWYQQVLGQGPQFIFQYYEKEERGRGNFPDRFSARQFPNYSSELNVNALLLGDSALYLCASSPYEKLFFGSGTQLSVL.

The J gene is TRBJ1-1, the V gene TRBV6-6; possibly TRBD1 for D (6 bases). This CDR3 region has 13 residues. Germline V gene sequence: CDR1 MNHNY, CDR2 SVGAGI (reference sequence). V was trimmed by 5 bases and J by 1 base, leaving 8 bases between them. The chain's CDR3 is CASSRQENTEAFF. The CDR3 region has the DNA TGTGCCAGCAGTAGACAGGAGAACACTGAAGCTTTCTTT.

The chain uses TRBV7-6 and TRBJ2-3, with 10 bases matching TRBD2. Germline values: CDR1 SGHVS, CDR2 FNYEAQ. The junction had 6 bases not matched to a gene; V was cut back by 5 bases and J by 1 base. The length of the CDR3 is 16 residues. This CDR3 is CASSRSGGAGTDTQYF. The CDR3 DNA sequence: TGTGCCAGCAGCAGAAGCGGGGGGGCCGGCACAGATACGCAGTATTTT.

The chain has TRBV14 and TRBJ2-5, with D perhaps matching TRBD1 (5 bases). This CDR3 comprises 18 residues. CDR1 SGHDN and CDR2 FVKESK come from the germline V gene. V lost 1 base to trimming and J lost 1 base, with 19 bases between them. Written as DNA, the CDR3 is TGTGCCAGCAGCCAAGGGACGACAGTCTTGACCTCCCAAGAGACCCAGTACTTC. Translating it yields CASSQGTTVLTSQETQYF.

This chain uses TRBV9 with TRBJ2-2; tentatively, D is TRBD1 (5 bases). Germline V gives CDR1 SGDLS, CDR2 YYNGEE. V lost 3 bases to trimming and J lost 1 base, with 10 bases between them. This CDR3 has 15 amino acids. CDR3 bases: TGTGCCAGCAGCGGGGGCTTGGGGAACACCGGGGAGCTGTTTTTT. Protein product: CASSGGLGNTGELFF.

This clone has just one count. The rearrangement uses TRBV7-2 and TRBJ2-3; 7 bases are a match to TRBD1. Germline V lookup: CDR1 SGHTA, CDR2 FQGNSA. The ends lost 5 bases at V and 2 bases at J; junction bases unmatched: 7. The CDR3 is made up of 15 amino acids. The CDR3: CASSLGTEFTDTQYF. The CDR3 DNA follows: TGTGCCAGCAGCCTTGGGACAGAATTCACAGATACGCAGTATTTT.

J is TRBJ2-5 and V is TRBV5-1, with 9 bases fitting TRBD2. CDR3 size: 15 residues. CDR1 is SGHRS and CDR2 is YFSETQ in the germline V gene. J was trimmed by 2 bases and V by 2 bases; bases with no gene match: 4. CDR3 loop: CASSLNSGGQETQYF. DNA of the CDR3: TGCGCCAGCAGCTTAAATAGCGGGGGTCAAGAGACCCAGTACTTC.

The J gene is TRBJ1-6, the V gene TRBV5-8; D is undetermined. Per the germline V gene, CDR1 is SGHTS and CDR2 is YDEGEE. V lost 4 bases, J lost 8 bases, and 16 bases lay in between. The CDR3 loop spans 15 amino acids. CDR3 sequence (DNA): TGTGCCAGCAGCCCCCGGGAGGGAAGATATTCACCCCTCCACTTT. It translates to CASSPREGRYSPLHF.

This chain uses TRBV9 with TRBJ1-1; D might be TRBD1 (5 bases). The CDR3 extends over 15 amino acids. V lost 5 bases to trimming and J lost 1 base, with 15 bases between them. Germline-derived CDR1 and CDR2 are SGDLS and YYNGEE. CDR3 amino acids: CASSRTGHANTEAFF. CDR3 bases: TGTGCCAGCAGTCGTACAGGTCATGCGAACACTGAAGCTTTCTTT.

This rearrangement joins TRBV2 to TRBJ2-2; 9 bases are shared with TRBD1. CDR3 length: 14 amino acids. Germline V gene data show CDR1 as SNHLY and CDR2 as FYNNEI. V lost 8 bases, J lost 8 bases, and 9 bases stayed unmatched. As DNA, the CDR3 is TGTGCCAGCCGGTGGGGGACAGGGCGGGGGGAGCTGTTTTTT. Residues: CASRWGTGRGELFF.

This clone was recorded once. The chain has TRBV2 and TRBJ2-5, with 7 bases identical to TRBD1. The CDR3 runs 14 residues. Germline lookup yields CDR1 SNHLY and CDR2 FYNNEI. V shed 7 bases, J shed 1 base, and the junction held 6 bases outside the gene matches. CDR3 nucleotide sequence: TGTGCCAGCAAGAGTGGGACAGCCCAAGAGACCCAGTACTTC. The encoded protein is CASKSGTAQETQYF.

This clone was counted only a few times. This chain connects TRBV25-1 to TRBJ2-7; 11 bases line up with TRBD1. The CDR3 is 14 residues long. V lost 6 bases and J lost 4; bases outside the gene matches: 5. Germline assignment: CDR1 MGHDK and CDR2 SYGVNS. The CDR3 coding sequence is TGTGCCAGCAGCAGGACAGGGGGCGGGTACGAGCAGTACTTC. This encodes CASSRTGGGYEQYF.

The V gene is TRBV5-1, the J gene TRBJ1-1; D is unresolved. Trimming left V 5 bases short and J 4 bases short, with 12 bases between. This CDR3 comprises 13 residues. Germline V gene data show CDR1 as SGHRS and CDR2 as YFSETQ. The CDR3 spells CASREGGPTEAFF. CDR3 bases: TGCGCCAGCAGGGAGGGAGGACCCACTGAAGCTTTCTTT.

The chain is built from TRBV30 and TRBJ2-2, with 8 nucleotides matching TRBD1. The CDR3 totals 14 residues. Germline-derived CDR1 and CDR2 are GTSNPN and SVGIG (reference sequence). V trimming: 4 bases; J trimming: 4 bases; junction bases outside the gene matches: 5. The CDR3 DNA follows: TGTGCCTGGAATCGACAGGGGAGCACCGGGGAGCTGTTTTTT. It translates to CAWNRQGSTGELFF.

The chain couples TRBV6-4 to TRBJ1-2, with D perhaps matching TRBD1 (6 bases). The CDR3 length is 15 residues. The germline CDR1 and CDR2 sequences are MRHNA and SNTAGT. V was cut by 3 bases and J by 7 bases, with 18 bases left in between. CDR3 coding DNA: TGTGCCAGCAGTGAGAGGAGGGGGGGCGTAGGTGGCTACACCTTC. This gives the protein CASSERRGGVGGYTF.

The chain recombines TRBV10-3 with TRBJ1-1, with 7 bases identical to TRBD1. The V segment lost 3 bases and the J segment 3 bases; nucleotides outside the gene matches: 4. CDR1 is ENHRY and CDR2 is SYGVKD in the germline V gene. This CDR3 is 14 amino acids long. Here the CDR3 DNA reads TGTGCCATCAGTGATAGGCAGGGGGACACTGAAGCTTTCTTT. It codes for CAISDRQGDTEAFF.

This chain connects TRBV7-2 to TRBJ1-1; no clear D. V lost 7 bases to trimming and J lost 1 base, with 16 bases between them. The CDR3 runs to 15 residues. Per germline, CDR1 SGHTA and CDR2 FQGNSA. CDR3 loop: CASISIFGGNTEAFF. CDR3 DNA: TGTGCCAGCATCTCAATCTTTGGCGGGAACACTGAAGCTTTCTTT.

The CDR3 region has the DNA TGTGCCAGCTCACCACCGGGGAGGGCCTACAATGAGCAGTTCTTC. Its translation: CASSPPGRAYNEQFF. The V and J genes are TRBV18 and TRBJ2-1; 7 bases fit TRBD2. The CDR3 contains 15 residues. V lost 0 bases, J lost 2 bases, and 1 base stayed unmatched. Germline V gene lookup returns CDR1 KGHSH and CDR2 LQKENI. Supplemented by reference TRBV18 and TRBJ2-1, the full variable domain reads NAGVMQNPRHLVRRRGQEARLRCSPMKGHSHVYWYRQLPEEGLKFMVYLQKENIIDESGMPKERFSAEFPKEGPSILRIQQVVRGDSAAYFCASSPPGRAYNEQFFGPGTRLTVL.

This chain connects TRBV5-1 to TRBJ2-5; tentative D call: TRBD2 (5 bases). Germline CDR1 and CDR2: SGHRS and YFSETQ. Trimming took 4 bases from V and 8 from J, leaving 15 bases between them. The CDR3 spans 13 residues. The CDR3 DNA sequence: TGCGCCAGCAGCACCCTCCAGGAGGCTACCCAGTACTTC. Translation: CASSTLQEATQYF.

J is TRBJ2-7 and V is TRBV19; 7 bases agree with TRBD1. Germline-derived CDR1 and CDR2 are LNHDA and SQIVND (reference sequence). The V segment lost 4 bases and the J segment 3 bases; nucleotides outside the gene matches: 6. The CDR3 is 14 amino acids. The DNA for the CDR3 is TGTGCCAGTAGTAAGACAGGGATAGGCTACGAGCAGTACTTC. Its protein product is CASSKTGIGYEQYF.

This clone has only one observation. The chain is built from TRBV6-5 and TRBJ1-2; the match to TRBD1 covers 7 bases. Germline V gives CDR1 MNHEY, CDR2 SVGAGI. With 5 bases clipped from V and 7 bases from J, the junction kept 10 bases outside the gene matches. The CDR3 is 14 residues long. CDR3 in DNA: TGTGCCAGCAGTCTGGGACAGACCTCTTTTGGCTACACCTTC. Translated, it gives CASSLGQTSFGYTF.

This clone has just a few counts. The V call is TRBV30, the J call TRBJ1-5, with a weak D call TRBD1 (5 bases). The CDR3 contains 15 residues. V dropped 3 bases and J dropped 0 bases, with 12 bases sitting between them. The germline gives CDR1 GTSNPN, CDR2 SVGIG (reference sequence). As DNA, the CDR3 is TGTGCCTGGAGCGGGGAGGGGTATAGCAATCAGCCCCAGCATTTT. As protein: CAWSGEGYSNQPQHF.

This clone was counted a few times. The genes are TRBV27 and TRBJ1-5; the match to TRBD1 covers 12 bases. Trimming at V came to 8 bases and at J to 3 bases, leaving 2 bases not matched to a gene. CDR1 MNHEY and CDR2 SMNVEV come from the germline V gene (reference sequence). This CDR3 comprises 14 residues. The CDR3 nucleotides are TGTGCCAGCTGGGACAGGGGGCCCAATCAGCCCCAGCATTTT. This translates into CASWDRGPNQPQHF.

This clone was seen a few times. The chain joins TRBV7-9 to TRBJ1-1, with TRBD1 identical over 7 bases. Germline trimming cut 5 bases from V and 0 bases from J; bases unmatched to any gene: 3. Germline loops: CDR1 SEHNR, CDR2 FQNEAQ (reference sequence). The CDR3 contains 14 residues. The CDR3 DNA follows: TGTGCCAGCAGCGGACAGGCCTTGAACACTGAAGCTTTCTTT. The encoded protein is CASSGQALNTEAFF.

CDR3 in amino acids: CASSSAGQAYEQYF. The CDR3 DNA sequence: TGTGCCAGCTCCTCTGCTGGACAGGCGTACGAGCAGTACTTC. The chain uses TRBV18 and TRBJ2-7, with TRBD1 matching 7 bases. V was pared by 6 bases and J by 4 bases, with 9 bases of the junction left unmatched. The CDR3 has 14 residues. Germline loops: CDR1 KGHSH, CDR2 LQKENI.

This chain connects TRBV4-2 to TRBJ2-6; D gene ambiguous. Trimming removed 7 bases at V and 4 bases at J, with 14 bases between. The CDR3 sequence is 15 residues long. Germline V gene data show CDR1 as LGHNA and CDR2 as YNFKEQ. The CDR3 is CASTSGGSGANVLTF. Here the CDR3 DNA reads TGTGCCAGCACCTCGGGTGGCTCAGGGGCCAACGTCCTGACTTTC.

The chain links TRBV19 to TRBJ1-5, with D unclear. Germline V lookup: CDR1 LNHDA, CDR2 SQIVND (reference sequence). This CDR3 has 14 amino acids. Trimming pared 8 bases from V and 5 bases from J, leaving 16 bases between. The CDR3 DNA follows: TGTGCCAGTTCCAGCAGGCCGATTGATCAGCCCCAGCATTTT. It yields the protein CASSSRPIDQPQHF.

The rearrangement links TRBV7-2 to TRBJ1-4, with TRBD1 as a possible D gene (5 bases). V was clipped by 2 bases and J by 5 bases, with 9 bases between them. Germline lookup yields CDR1 SGHTA and CDR2 FQGNSA. The CDR3 has 14 amino acids. The CDR3 reads CASSLSGLNEKLFF. CDR3 nucleotide sequence: TGTGCCAGCAGCTTATCAGGGTTGAATGAAAAACTGTTTTTT.

The chain employs TRBV7-6 and TRBJ1-1; D possibly corresponds to TRBD1 (6 bases). The CDR3 extends over 13 amino acids. The V end was cut by 5 bases, the J end by 4 bases, with 11 bases between. Per germline, CDR1 SGHVS and CDR2 FNYEAQ. The CDR3 is CASSQAQGTEAFF. The CDR3 nucleotides are TGTGCCAGCAGCCAGGCACAGGGCACTGAAGCTTTCTTT.

The chain carries TRBV11-3 and TRBJ1-6, with TRBD1 identical over 8 bases. The CDR3 is 15 residues long. The germline gives CDR1 SGHNT, CDR2 YENEEA. The V segment lost 5 bases and the J segment 9 bases; nucleotides outside the gene matches: 9. The CDR3 is CASSGQGDGFSPLHF. The CDR3 nucleotides read TGTGCCAGCAGCGGACAGGGAGATGGGTTTTCACCCCTCCACTTT.